Listed below are T cell receptor beta chains from one sample, sequenced in a study of sequential checkpoint blockade in melanoma. Method: immunoSEQ multiplex PCR; TCRdb's copy keeps in-frame clones and lacks some. The table has around 9,900 clones, 20% to 25% seen once. The source material was tumor tissue (inferred from file names), sampled from a patient given nivolumab and ipilimumab in sequence. The receptors here all came from a human donor with melanoma. Each CDR3 is given with its conserved first and last residue. The order of the fields is V gene, J gene, D gene, clone size, CDR3 protein, CDR3 DNA. The D gene is left open where the match is weak. A row's size may be missing; if present it is once, few, many or a size class.

TRBV6-8	TRBJ1-1	-	-	CASSYSDAGSTEAFF	TGTGCCAGCAGTTACTCAGACGCGGGGAGCACTGAAGCTTTCTTT
TRBV6-8	TRBJ2-1	TRBD1	few	CASSYGTGDSLYNEQFF	TGTGCCAGCAGTTACGGGACAGGGGATTCTCTGTACAATGAGCAGTTCTTC
TRBV18	TRBJ2-7	-	medium-sized	CASSPRGQYEQYF	TGTGCCAGCTCTCCCCGGGGTCAATACGAGCAGTACTTC
TRBV9	TRBJ2-3	TRBD1	-	CARDRGQADTQYF	TGTGCCAGAGACAGGGGGCAGGCAGATACGCAGTATTTT
TRBV9	TRBJ2-5	-	few	CASSANPQGTTGTQYF	TGTGCCAGCAGCGCAAACCCACAGGGAACTACGGGGACCCAGTACTTC
TRBV5-1	TRBJ1-1	-	few	CASSLAVDGGWATEAFF	TGCGCCAGCAGCTTGGCCGTTGACGGGGGGTGGGCCACTGAAGCTTTCTTT
TRBV19	TRBJ1-5	-	-	CASTLSSSNQPQHF	TGTGCCAGTACCCTCTCGTCTAGCAATCAGCCCCAGCATTTT
TRBV19	TRBJ1-5	-	-	CASSLSSNQPQHF	TGTGCCAGTAGTCTGAGTAGCAATCAGCCCCAGCATTTT
TRBV6-8	TRBJ1-1	-	-	CAGGGRSYAEAFF	TGTGCCGGCGGAGGGCGGTCTTACGCTGAAGCTTTCTTT
TRBV5-1	TRBJ2-6	TRBD1	few	CASVGQGTGANVLTF	TGCGCCAGCGTCGGACAGGGGACTGGGGCCAACGTCCTGACTTTC
TRBV19	TRBJ1-2	TRBD1	-	CATEMGTGRYGYTF	TGTGCCACCGAGATGGGGACAGGCCGCTATGGCTACACCTTC
TRBV28	TRBJ1-4	-	-	CASSLPLGTNEKLFF	TGTGCCAGCAGTTTACCCCTAGGAACTAATGAAAAACTGTTTTTT
TRBV6-8	TRBJ2-2	-	-	CASRPGPNAGELFF	TGTGCCAGCCGCCCGGGCCCAAACGCCGGGGAGCTGTTTTTT
TRBV6-8	TRBJ1-2	-	-	CASSDRWEAGYTF	TGTGCCAGCAGTGATCGGTGGGAAGCTGGCTACACCTTC
TRBV5-1	TRBJ1-1	-	-	CASSGQTEVGTEAFF	TGCGCCAGCAGCGGGCAGACGGAGGTTGGGACTGAAGCTTTCTTT
TRBV9	TRBJ2-5	TRBD2	medium-sized	CASKPGASGGLETQYF	TGTGCCAGCAAGCCCGGGGCTAGCGGGGGTTTGGAGACCCAGTACTTC
TRBV11-3	TRBJ2-5	TRBD2	many	CASSFGLAGQETQYF	TGTGCCAGCAGCTTCGGACTAGCGGGTCAAGAGACCCAGTACTTC
TRBV11-3	TRBJ1-3	-	few	CASSFLSSGNTIYF	TGTGCCAGCAGCTTCTTGAGCTCTGGAAACACCATATATTTT
TRBV28	TRBJ2-1	-	medium-sized	CASSLVNSYNEQFF	TGTGCCAGCAGTTTAGTTAACTCCTACAATGAGCAGTTCTTC
TRBV6-8	TRBJ2-1	TRBD2	many	CAIRTSGGGGNEQFF	TGTGCCATCCGGACTAGCGGGGGAGGGGGCAATGAGCAGTTCTTC
TRBV18	TRBJ1-5	-	once	CASSPIQGSNQPQHF	TGTGCCAGCTCACCAATACAGGGTAGTAATCAGCCCCAGCATTTT
TRBV11-3	TRBJ1-1	-	many	CASSFKAGATEAFF	TGTGCCAGCAGCTTTAAAGCAGGGGCCACTGAAGCTTTCTTT
TRBV28	TRBJ1-5	TRBD1	-	CASSHGQVVGGSDQPQHF	TGTGCCAGCAGTCATGGACAGGTGGTGGGGGGTAGTGATCAGCCCCAGCATTTT
TRBV6-7	TRBJ2-7	TRBD1	few	CASSSRRDRDSYEQYF	TGTGCCAGCAGTTCACGCCGGGACAGGGATAGTTACGAGCAGTACTTC
TRBV11-3	TRBJ2-3	TRBD2	-	CASSKSGGAETQYF	TGTGCCAGCAGCAAAAGCGGGGGGGCTGAAACGCAGTATTTT
TRBV28	TRBJ1-1	-	few	CASSLLGGGSEAFF	TGTGCCAGCAGTTTATTGGGCGGAGGTTCTGAAGCTTTCTTT
TRBV29-1	TRBJ1-1	-	-	CSVAQGPSGEAFF	TGCAGCGTTGCACAAGGACCGTCGGGGGAAGCTTTCTTT
TRBV6-8	TRBJ1-1	TRBD1	few	CASSSTDRNPEAFF	TGTGCCAGCAGTTCGACGGACAGGAACCCTGAAGCTTTCTTT
TRBV18	TRBJ1-1	-	-	CASSPIRERMNTEAFF	TGTGCCAGCTCACCTATCCGGGAACGCATGAACACTGAAGCTTTCTTT
TRBV25-1	TRBJ2-3	-	-	CASSFPGEDTQYF	TGTGCCAGCAGTTTCCCAGGGGAAGATACGCAGTATTTT
TRBV5-1	TRBJ2-1	-	once	CASSLEIPVSYNEQFF	TGCGCCAGCAGCTTGGAAATTCCGGTCTCCTACAATGAGCAGTTCTTC
TRBV12-5	TRBJ2-2	TRBD2	few	CAITRGGATNTGELFF	TGTGCCATAACCCGCGGGGGTGCGACGAACACCGGGGAGCTGTTTTTT
TRBV11-3	TRBJ1-1	TRBD1	medium-sized	CASSWGTGLMNTEAFF	TGTGCCAGCAGCTGGGGGACAGGACTTATGAACACTGAAGCTTTCTTT
TRBV28	TRBJ1-5	-	many	CASRSGTLVDQPQHF	TGTGCCAGCAGATCTGGGACGTTGGTAGATCAGCCCCAGCATTTT
TRBV6-8	TRBJ1-6	-	few	CASTPVKREASPLHF	TGTGCCAGCACCCCAGTTAAAAGGGAGGCCTCACCCCTCCACTTT
TRBV23-1	TRBJ2-6	TRBD1	many	CASRGQASGANVLTF	TGCGCCAGCAGAGGACAGGCCTCTGGGGCCAACGTCCTGACTTTC
TRBV6-8	TRBJ2-7	-	-	CASSDPGTTYEQYF	TGTGCCAGCAGTGACCCGGGGACAACCTACGAGCAGTACTTC
TRBV6-4	TRBJ1-1	-	few	CATLTGSEAFF	TGTGCCACCCTGACGGGATCTGAAGCTTTCTTT
TRBV7-1	TRBJ2-7	TRBD1	many	CASSLGDSYEQYF	TGTGCCAGCAGCTTAGGGGACAGCTACGAGCAGTACTTC
TRBV9	TRBJ1-1	-	many	CASSVDSVNTEAFF	TGTGCCAGCAGCGTCGACAGCGTGAACACTGAAGCTTTCTTT
TRBV10-3	TRBJ2-7	-	few	CAISESYRTSQPWQYF	TGTGCCATCAGTGAGAGCTACAGGACCTCCCAACCGTGGCAGTACTTC
TRBV11-3	TRBJ2-5	TRBD2	few	CASSLGLAGAETQYF	TGTGCCAGCAGCTTAGGACTAGCGGGGGCTGAGACCCAGTACTTC
TRBV2	TRBJ2-1	-	-	CASSEAHGNEQFF	TGTGCCAGCAGTGAAGCGCACGGCAATGAGCAGTTCTTC
TRBV5-1	TRBJ2-2	-	-	CASSLDGVITGELFF	TGCGCCAGCAGCTTGGATGGGGTTATTACCGGGGAGCTGTTTTTT
TRBV30	TRBJ2-5	-	-	CAWRVGETQYF	TGTGCCTGGAGAGTAGGGGAGACCCAGTACTTC
TRBV6-8	TRBJ2-1	-	medium-sized	CASSPGFGEQFF	TGTGCCAGCAGCCCTGGTTTCGGTGAGCAGTTCTTC
TRBV11-3	TRBJ1-3	-	many	CASSLGTPSGNTIYF	TGTGCCAGCAGCTTAGGGACACCCTCTGGAAACACCATATATTTT
TRBV11-3	TRBJ2-7	TRBD1	medium-sized	CASSLGTGGLYEQYF	TGTGCCAGCAGCTTAGGGACAGGGGGTTTATACGAGCAGTACTTC
TRBV11-3	TRBJ2-3	TRBD2	many	CASSLVGGEGDTQYF	TGTGCCAGCAGCTTAGTCGGGGGGGAGGGAGATACGCAGTATTTT
TRBV11-3	TRBJ2-3	-	medium-sized	CASSLLVGDTDTQYF	TGTGCCAGCAGCTTACTAGTGGGGGACACAGATACGCAGTATTTT
TRBV28	TRBJ1-3	-	few	CASRPGGSGNTIYF	TGTGCCAGCAGACCGGGAGGTTCTGGAAACACCATATATTTT
TRBV14	TRBJ2-7	-	once	CASSQVGAVAYEQYF	TGTGCCAGCAGCCAAGTGGGAGCGGTGGCCTACGAGCAGTACTTC
TRBV7-1	TRBJ2-6	-	-	CASSLQGSAGANVLTF	TGTGCCAGCAGCTTGCAGGGCTCAGCTGGGGCCAACGTCCTGACTTTC
TRBV5-1	TRBJ1-6	-	-	CASSLGESYNSPLHF	TGCGCCAGCAGCTTGGGCGAATCCTATAATTCACCCCTCCACTTT
TRBV19	TRBJ2-2	-	-	CASSLRVNLNTGELFF	TGTGCCAGTAGTCTCAGGGTTAACTTGAACACCGGGGAGCTGTTTTTT